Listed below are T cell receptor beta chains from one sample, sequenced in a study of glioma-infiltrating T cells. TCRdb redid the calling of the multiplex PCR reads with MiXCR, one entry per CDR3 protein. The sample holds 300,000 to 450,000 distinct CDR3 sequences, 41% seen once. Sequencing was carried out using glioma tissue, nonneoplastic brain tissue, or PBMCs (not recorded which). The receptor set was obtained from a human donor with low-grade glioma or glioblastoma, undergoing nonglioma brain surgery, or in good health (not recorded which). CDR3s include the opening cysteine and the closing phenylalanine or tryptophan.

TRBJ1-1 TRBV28 CANIIGQSNTEAFF
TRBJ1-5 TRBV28 CASSGFFQPEHF
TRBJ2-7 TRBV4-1 CASSPGTIKSYEQYF
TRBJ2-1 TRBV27 CASGTSYNEQFF
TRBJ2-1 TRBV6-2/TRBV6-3 CASSYSILSGTYNEQFF
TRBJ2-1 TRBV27 CASSADGPEQFF
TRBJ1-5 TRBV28 CASSFPEGHNQLQHF
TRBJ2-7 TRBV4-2 CASSQEREYEQYF
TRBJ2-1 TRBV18 CASSPPRTGVNEQFF
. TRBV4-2 CASSQDVQRAYNEQFF
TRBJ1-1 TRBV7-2 CASSPPPGRKTGEAFF
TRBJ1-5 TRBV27 CASTADLYSNQPQHF
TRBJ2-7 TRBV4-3 CASSQDSGGLAGERYF
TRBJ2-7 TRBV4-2 CASSQALSGLATYEQYF